This T cell receptor (beta chain) derives from a study of T cells in Graves' hyperthyroidism and ophthalmopathy. Study information: The blood sample was taken at first diagnosis, before treatment began.

Many counts were recorded for this clonotype. Its specificity is not known. Study-level findings and limits: Most expanded thyroid clonotypes above 0.001 also appeared in blood.

What was amplified from RNA transcripts were TCR beta CDR3 regions. Using the HTBI primer set, a first-round RT-PCR was run on the TCR CDR3. TCRdb itself ran the multiplex PCR reads through MiXCR, one entry per CDR3 protein. Of hundreds of thousands of distinct CDR3 sequences in the sample, 15% are singletons; the top ten hold 32%. The CDR3 loop spans 13 amino acids. Trimming removed 2 bases from V and 7 bases from J, with 11 bases in between. Looked up from germline, CDR1 is KGHSH and CDR2 is LQKENI. Sequencing used blood. The sequence was collected from a woman aged 25-40 years with Graves' hyperthyroidism. V gene TRBV18 combines with J gene TRBJ1-1; D uncertain. The CDR3 loop reads CASSPRARREAFF. The DNA for the CDR3 is TGTGCCAGCTCACCAAGGGCGCGGCGTGAAGCTTTCTTT.